The TCR beta chain described here comes from a study of blood T cell repertoires in COVID-19. The CDR3 extends over 14 amino acids. Germline V lookup: CDR1 MNHEY, CDR2 SVGAGI. V lost 5 bases to trimming and J lost 7 bases; unmatched junction nucleotides: 7. Assay: immunoSEQ multiplex PCR; the TCRdb copy retains only in-frame clones and omits some. The table includes 30,000 to 40,000 clones, about nine tenths detected once. This rearrangement joins TRBV6-5 to TRBJ1-2, with 10 positions matching TRBD1. This TCR was recovered from a man older than 75 with acute or convalescent COVID-19. Sequencing was carried out using peripheral blood. The CDR3 nucleotides are TGTGCCAGCAGTAGTCCCCGGGACAGGGGTGGCTACACCTTC. Translation: CASSSPRDRGGYTF.